Below, 4 T cell receptor beta chains from the same sample are listed, as sequenced in a study of CD8 T cells in Susac syndrome. The RNA input was roughly 0.45 to 1 ug, and it was reverse transcribed with random hexamers. TCRdb re-called the immunoSEQ multiplex PCR reads with MiXCR, one entry per CDR3 protein. This table has 150,000 to 200,000 distinct CDR3 sequences, roughly nine tenths appearing once. Sequenced: CD4+ T cells from PBMCs. Every receptor here comes from a human donor with Susac syndrome.

The chain has TRBV12-3 or TRBV12-4 and TRBJ2-1, with 9 bases identical to TRBD1. CDR3 length: 12 residues. V was clipped by 6 bases and J by 14 bases; unmatched bases: 8. CDR3 DNA sequence: TGTGCCAGCAGACCGGGACAGGGCACGAAGTTCTTC. This gives the protein CASRPGQGTKFF.

The rearrangement uses TRBV7-2 and TRBJ2-2, with D perhaps matching TRBD2 (6 bases). Trimming removed 3 bases from V and 5 bases from J, with 22 bases in between. Germline values: CDR1 SGHTA, CDR2 FQGNSA. The CDR3 contains 18 residues. The DNA for the CDR3 is TGTGCCAGCAGCTTCCGACTAGATCAACTCAGTTATACCGGGGAGCTGTTTTTT. This codes for CASSFRLDQLSYTGELFF.

The V call is TRBV11-2, the J call TRBJ1-1; no reliable D call. The CDR3 totals 15 residues. The germline V gene has CDR1 SGHAT and CDR2 FQNNGV. V lost 0 bases, J lost 2 bases, and 10 bases lay in between. CDR3 nucleotides: TGTGCCAGCAGCTTAGAAATCACACCCAACACTGAAGCTTTCTTT. Translating it yields CASSLEITPNTEAFF.

The J gene is TRBJ1-1, the V gene TRBV19, with D unresolved. V was shortened by 3 bases and J by 0 bases, with 8 bases between the two germline ends. The CDR3 spans 14 residues. The germline V gene has CDR1 LNHDA and CDR2 SQIVND (reference sequence). CDR3 amino acids: CASSITGMNTEAFF. The CDR3 bases are TGTGCCAGTAGTATCACCGGAATGAACACTGAAGCTTTCTTT.